These T cell receptor beta chains were read from a single sample in a study of blood T cell repertoires in COVID-19. Some clones are missing from TCRdb's copy, which holds only in-frame ones; the method was immunoSEQ multiplex PCR. The sample includes fewer than 450,000 clones, 88% of them seen just once. Sequencing input: PBMCs or T cells enriched from blood (not recorded which). Source of these receptors: a woman between 18 and 29 years old who had recovered from COVID-19. Both conserved end residues are part of each CDR3. D genes are given only for firm matches. The size of a clone is reported for some rows only, either as once, few or many, or as a class for expanded clones.

D gene,J gene,clone size,V gene,CDR3 DNA,CDR3 protein
NA,TRBJ1-2,NA,TRBV6-5,TGTGCCAGCAGCCGCAGTAATTCTTATGGCTACACCTTC,CASSRSNSYGYTF
TRBD1,TRBJ2-5,NA,TRBV5-1,TGCGCCAGCATTGGGGACAGGGGGCCCAAGACCCAGTACTTC,CASIGDRGPKTQYF
TRBD2,TRBJ2-7,NA,TRBV3-1/TRBV3-2,TGTGCCAGCAGCCAAGTCCACGGGGGGAACTACGAGCAGTACTTC,CASSQVHGGNYEQYF
NA,TRBJ1-1,NA,TRBV5-6,TGTGCCAGCAGCCAAGCTTCTAATATCGGCACTGAAGCTTTCTTT,CASSQASNIGTEAFF
NA,TRBJ2-5,NA,TRBV15,TGTGCCACCGGGGCGGGGTTGAGGGAGACCCAGTACTTC,CATGAGLRETQYF
TRBD1,TRBJ1-2,NA,TRBV30,TGTGCCTGCATCACGCAGGGGGGCGGCTATGGCTACACCTTC,CACITQGGGYGYTF
NA,TRBJ2-5,NA,TRBV25-1,TGTGCCAGCAGTGATATCGTGTGGGAGGCTTCGCCCCAAGAGACCCAGTACTTC,CASSDIVWEASPQETQYF
TRBD1,TRBJ2-7,NA,TRBV27,TGTGCCAGCAGTTTGCCCGGACAGGGGGGCTACGAGCAGTACTTC,CASSLPGQGGYEQYF
TRBD1,TRBJ2-3,NA,TRBV28,TGTGCCACCGACAGGGGACGGGGAGATACGCAGTATTTT,CATDRGRGDTQYF
NA,TRBJ1-4,NA,TRBV4-1,TGCGCCAGCAGCCAAGAAGCCCCCGGAAAACTGTTTTTT,CASSQEAPGKLFF
NA,TRBJ1-2,few,TRBV9,TGTGCCAGCAGCCCGACGGAGGTCGGGGGCTACACCTTC,CASSPTEVGGYTF
TRBD2,TRBJ2-2,NA,TRBV5-1,TGCGCCAGCAGCTTGCCTAGCGGGGGTAGGCGATATAGCACCGGGGAGCTGTTTTTT,CASSLPSGGRRYSTGELFF
NA,TRBJ2-7,NA,TRBV29-1,TGCAGCGACTCCAGGGGTCACTCCTACGAGCAGTACTTC,CSDSRGHSYEQYF
TRBD1,TRBJ1-2,NA,TRBV6-5,TGTGCCAGCAGTTACTCTCAGGGGGCAGGCTATGGCTACACCTTC,CASSYSQGAGYGYTF
TRBD1,TRBJ2-2,NA,TRBV5-5,TGTGCCAGCAGCTCCCCCGGACAGGGGGCTTGGACCGGGGAGCTGTTTTTT,CASSSPGQGAWTGELFF
NA,TRBJ1-2,NA,TRBV19,TGTGCCAGTAGCCGGGAGGAGGCGTCTCCCTATGGCTACACCTTC,CASSREEASPYGYTF
NA,TRBJ1-1,NA,TRBV11-2,TGTGCCAGCAGCGAGATCCAGGGTGCAGCTTTCTTT,CASSEIQGAAFF
TRBD1,TRBJ2-7,NA,TRBV2,TGTGCCAGCAACCCCGGGGCAGGGGGTTTCTACGAGCAGTACTTC,CASNPGAGGFYEQYF
NA,TRBJ1-2,NA,TRBV6-4,TGTGCCAGCAGTGACTCTGGACACAAGGGCGGCTACACCTTC,CASSDSGHKGGYTF
NA,TRBJ2-5,NA,TRBV18,TGTGCCAGCTCACCAGAACAGGGGGAGGGACAAGAGACCCAGTACTTC,CASSPEQGEGQETQYF
TRBD1,TRBJ1-1,NA,TRBV5-4,TGTGCCAGCAGCTTTGGTGGGACAGGTAACACTGAAGCTTTCTTT,CASSFGGTGNTEAFF
TRBD2,TRBJ2-3,NA,TRBV6-4,TGTGCCAGCAGTGATACACAGCGGGGGCCGACAGATACGCAGTATTTT,CASSDTQRGPTDTQYF
TRBD1,TRBJ1-1,NA,TRBV2,TGTGCCAGCAGTGAAGCGCTTAGGGACAGTTCTTTGAGAACTGAAGCTTTCTTT,CASSEALRDSSLRTEAFF
TRBD1,TRBJ1-2,NA,TRBV19,TGTGCCAGTAGCATGAGGGGACAGGGGCCAGCCTATGGCTACACCTTC,CASSMRGQGPAYGYTF
TRBD2,TRBJ2-1,NA,TRBV7-9,TGTGCCAGCAACATAAGGGCTAGCGGGGGGATCGAGCAGTTCTTC,CASNIRASGGIEQFF